The present entry profiles one T cell receptor beta chain with its context. CDR3 size: 13 residues. Germline V gives CDR1 LGHNT, CDR2 FRNRAP. V lost 0 bases to trimming and J lost 14 bases, with 15 bases between them. While infection was still active, Seattle patients were enrolled and then followed longitudinally. Per the study methods: Reference gene primer amplification gave estimated nucleated cell counts. Repertoires were generated with immunoSEQ multiplex PCR, while TCRdb's copy carries only in-frame clones and drops some. The D gene and trimming were derived from the DNA, and the V and J assignments and clone size from that table. The sample lists tens of thousands of clones; about 86% were seen once. The sample belongs to a study of blood T cell repertoires in COVID-19. Turning to the study itself: COVID-19 samples from acute and convalescent phases originated in the United States, Italy and Spain. In each case, the material was cDNA or gDNA derived from T cells, B-cell-depleted T cells, or PBMCs.

The specimen was peripheral blood. This receptor was obtained from a man at least 80 years old with COVID-19, enrolled during active disease. This rearrangement joins TRBV12-5 to TRBJ2-3; D unresolved. This CDR3 reads CASGLVEAPRWYF. The CDR3 DNA reads TGTGCTAGTGGTTTGGTTGAGGCACCCCGGTGGTATTTT.